Sequencing of this T cell receptor beta chain was carried out in a study of technical replicates of blood from several donors. Sequencing used immunoSEQ multiplex PCR; TCRdb keeps in-frame clones, though not all of them. Of fewer than 85,000 clones listed, roughly 96% are singletons. This clone came up once. CDR1 LNHDA and CDR2 SQIVND come from the germline V gene (reference sequence). After removal of 5 bases from V and 2 bases from J, the junction contained 12 bases not matched to a gene. The CDR3 length is 16 residues. Sequencing was performed on T cells isolated from PBMCs. The sequence came from a human donor in good health. The chain uses TRBV19 and TRBJ2-7; 7 nucleotides match TRBD1. The CDR3 loop reads CASSVLHSGTAYEQYF. CDR3 in DNA: TGTGCCAGTAGTGTACTCCACTCCGGGACAGCCTACGAGCAGTACTTC.